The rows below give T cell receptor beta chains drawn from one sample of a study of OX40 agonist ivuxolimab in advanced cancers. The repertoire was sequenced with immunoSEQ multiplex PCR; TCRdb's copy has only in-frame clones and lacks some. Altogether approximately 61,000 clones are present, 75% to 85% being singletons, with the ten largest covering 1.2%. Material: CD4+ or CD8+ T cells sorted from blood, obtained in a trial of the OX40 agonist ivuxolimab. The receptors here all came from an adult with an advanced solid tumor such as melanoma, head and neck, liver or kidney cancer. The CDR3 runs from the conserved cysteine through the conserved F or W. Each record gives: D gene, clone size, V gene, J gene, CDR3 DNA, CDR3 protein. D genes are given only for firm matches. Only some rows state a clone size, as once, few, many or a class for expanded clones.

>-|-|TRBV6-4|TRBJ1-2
TGTGCCAGCAGTGACTCTCAAGGAAAGGGCTACACCTTC
CASSDSQGKGYTF
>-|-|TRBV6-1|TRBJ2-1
TGTGCCAGCAGTGTGCGCGGGGGCGGGGGATGGTTTGAGCAGTTCTTC
CASSVRGGGGWFEQFF
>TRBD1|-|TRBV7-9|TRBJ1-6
TGTGCCAGCAGCTTTCTCACAGGGGAAGATTCACCCCTCCACTTT
CASSFLTGEDSPLHF
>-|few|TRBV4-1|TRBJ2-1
TGCGCCAGCAGCCATGTGCTAGGGGCTAATGGTGCTGAGCAGTTCTTC
CASSHVLGANGAEQFF
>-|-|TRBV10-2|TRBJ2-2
TGCGCCAGCAGTGAGTCCTTTACCGGGACAGGGGAGCTGTTTTTT
CASSESFTGTGELFF
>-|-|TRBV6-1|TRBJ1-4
TGTGCCATTTCGGATCTGGGTGAAAAACTGTTTTTT
CAISDLGEKLFF
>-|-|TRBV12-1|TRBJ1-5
TGTGCCAGCAGCTTTGTTACAGAGTTTACTAATCAGCCCCAGCATTTT
CASSFVTEFTNQPQHF
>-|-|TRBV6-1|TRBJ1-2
TGTGCCAACGCCTATGCGACTAACTATGGCTACACCTTC
CANAYATNYGYTF
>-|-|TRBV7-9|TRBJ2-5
TGTGCCAGCAGTTCCTGGCCCGGAGAGACCCAGTACTTC
CASSSWPGETQYF
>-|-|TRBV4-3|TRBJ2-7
TGCGCCAGCAGCAAAGAATTCCGTAGGGGATCCTACGAGCAGTACTTC
CASSKEFRRGSYEQYF
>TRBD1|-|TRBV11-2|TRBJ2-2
TGTGCCAGCAGCTTAGGACAGGGGGGAAACACCGGGGAGCTGTTTTTT
CASSLGQGGNTGELFF
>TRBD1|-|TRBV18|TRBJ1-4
TGTGCCAGCTCACCAAGGACAGGGTCAAATGAAAAACTGTTTTTT
CASSPRTGSNEKLFF
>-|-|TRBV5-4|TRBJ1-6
TGTGCCAGCAGCCCGAGTCCGGGACAATCCTATAATTCACCCCTCCACTTT
CASSPSPGQSYNSPLHF
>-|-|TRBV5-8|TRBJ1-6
TGTGCCAGCAGCTTCTCGAGGAATTCACCCCTCCACTTT
CASSFSRNSPLHF
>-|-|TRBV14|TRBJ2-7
TGTGCCAGCAGCCAAGTTTCGGGCAGGGCTTTTACCTACGAGCAGTACTTC
CASSQVSGRAFTYEQYF
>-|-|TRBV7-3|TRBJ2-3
TGTGCCAGCAGCTTCTCCTCCAGCACAGATACGCAGTATTTT
CASSFSSSTDTQYF
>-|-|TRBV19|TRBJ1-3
TGTGCCAGTAGTATCCAGGGAGTAACTGGAAACACCATATATTTT
CASSIQGVTGNTIYF
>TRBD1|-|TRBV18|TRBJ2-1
TGTGCCAGCTCACCAGGGACAGGCACGGCGGGTGAGCAGTTCTTC
CASSPGTGTAGEQFF
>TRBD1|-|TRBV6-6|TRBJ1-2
TGTGCCACCTCTTCGGGACAGTTCTATGGCTACACCTTC
CATSSGQFYGYTF
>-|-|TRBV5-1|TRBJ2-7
TGCGCCAGCAGCTTGGTGTCACACTACGAGCAGTACTTC
CASSLVSHYEQYF
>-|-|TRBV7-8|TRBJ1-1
TGTGCCAGCAGCTTACACCCTTTCATGAACACTGAAGCTTTCTTT
CASSLHPFMNTEAFF
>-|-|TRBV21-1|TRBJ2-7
TGTGCCAGCAGCAAATGGCGACAGGGCTATCGCTACGAGCAGTACTTC
CASSKWRQGYRYEQYF
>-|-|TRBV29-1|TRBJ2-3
TGCAGCGTTCTGAGAGACACAGATACGCAGTATTTT
CSVLRDTDTQYF
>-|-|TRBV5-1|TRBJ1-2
TGCGCCAGCAGCCCACGAGAGGGGCCATATGGCTACACCTTC
CASSPREGPYGYTF
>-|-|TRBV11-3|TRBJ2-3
TGTGCCAGCAGCCCGACGACCCGAGATACGCAGTATTTT
CASSPTTRDTQYF
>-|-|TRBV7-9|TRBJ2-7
TGTGCCAGCAGCCTACGGACAGACCGCGGGGGTGAGCAGTACTTC
CASSLRTDRGGEQYF
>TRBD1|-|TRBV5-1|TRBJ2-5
TGCGCCAGCAGTTTGACAGGGGGAAAAGAGACCCAGTACTTC
CASSLTGGKETQYF
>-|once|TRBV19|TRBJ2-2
TGTGCCAGTAGTCCCCAAATGGGGGGTTCCACCGGGGAGCTGTTTTTT
CASSPQMGGSTGELFF
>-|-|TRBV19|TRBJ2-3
TGTGCCAGTACCTCCCTGGAGGCGGGGGCATATACGCAGTATTTT
CASTSLEAGAYTQYF